This is a list of T cell receptor beta chains from one sample in a study of blood T cell repertoires in COVID-19. TCRdb's table, derived via immunoSEQ multiplex PCR, lists solely in-frame clones and lacks some. The profile shows about 240,000 clones, approximately 82% of them singletons. The specimen sequenced was peripheral blood. Source of these receptors: a man aged 25 to 40 who had recovered from COVID-19. CDR3s leave out the opening cysteine and the closing phenylalanine or tryptophan. A D gene is named only where the DNA matches it firmly.

TRBV7-8 | TRBD1 | ASSPGQDEAF
TRBV27 | TRBD2 | ASSLFGFEASGGARELF
TRBV5-4 | TRBD2 | ASSLWTSGTGELF
TRBV5-1 | TRBD1 | ASSVTGTGVTDTQY
TRBV19 | . | ASSGFGTEAF
TRBV9 | . | ASSPGLQNSPLH
TRBV6-5 | . | ASSYPPGGSDEKLF
TRBV5-4 | TRBD1 | ASSLWTGGGEKLF
TRBV15 | TRBD1 | ATQTGGAGNTIY
TRBV20-1 | TRBD1 | SASWTGDYGYT
TRBV27 | . | ASSNRGNQPQH
TRBV4-2 | . | ASSQVGRDRTDTQY
TRBV9 | . | ASSVQGGYT
TRBV5-1 | TRBD2 | ASSPGTSDTDTQY
TRBV12-5 | . | ASGFHLPGGGNQPQH
TRBV3-1/TRBV3-2 | . | ASSQTGGSGNTIY
TRBV5-3 | . | AKLGVGRCQPQH
TRBV5-1 | TRBD1 | ASSETGATGELF
TRBV29-1 | TRBD1 | SGRTGHEKLF
TRBV18 | . | ASSPRENEKLF
TRBV4-1 | . | ASSQTDRNHEAF
TRBV2 | . | ASSASRWETQY
TRBV5-1 | . | ASSLYSSYDTEAF